Listed below are T cell receptor beta chains from one sample, sequenced in a study of blood T cell repertoires in COVID-19. Profiling relied on immunoSEQ multiplex PCR, and the TCRdb table lists in-frame clones only, not all of them. Found here are 200,000 to 300,000 clones, under 85% of them singletons; the top ten hold around 5.9%. The sample was peripheral blood. These receptors were obtained from a human donor in a cohort sampled during active COVID-19. CDR3s include the opening cysteine and the closing phenylalanine or tryptophan. A D gene is named only where the DNA matches it firmly. Size is omitted from some rows. Given values are once, few, many or a class for expanded clones.

v_gene,d_gene,j_gene,abundance,CDR3aa,CDR3nt
TRBV15,TRBD1,TRBJ1-2,few,CATSRVRQGAGGYTF,TGTGCCACCAGCAGAGTTCGCCAGGGGGCAGGAGGCTACACCTTC
TRBV5-4,TRBD1,TRBJ2-7,NA,CASSLDRVGMNEQYF,TGTGCCAGCAGCCTTGACAGGGTCGGAATGAACGAGCAGTACTTC
TRBV9,TRBD1,TRBJ1-1,NA,CASRLGQTNTEAFF,TGTGCCAGCAGACTGGGACAGACGAACACTGAAGCTTTCTTT
TRBV6-5,NA,TRBJ1-1,few,CASSWDTGTEAFF,TGTGCCAGCAGTTGGGACACGGGGACTGAAGCTTTCTTT
TRBV7-6,TRBD2,TRBJ2-2,NA,CASSLAGGPGDTGELFF,TGTGCCAGCAGCTTGGCGGGAGGGCCCGGGGACACCGGGGAGCTGTTTTTT
TRBV29-1,TRBD2,TRBJ2-3,NA,CSVEGEGTDTQYF,TGCAGCGTTGAGGGGGAGGGAACAGATACGCAGTATTTT
TRBV12-3/TRBV12-4,NA,TRBJ1-1,NA,CASSFVRVEAFF,TGTGCCAGCAGTTTTGTCAGGGTTGAAGCTTTCTTT
TRBV6-1,TRBD1,TRBJ2-7,NA,CASSEVGQGSYEQYF,TGTGCCAGCAGTGAAGTGGGACAGGGGTCCTACGAGCAGTACTTC
TRBV28,TRBD1,TRBJ1-1,few,CASSEAGQGGWNTEAFF,TGTGCCAGCAGTGAAGCGGGACAGGGAGGTTGGAACACTGAAGCTTTCTTT
TRBV5-4,NA,TRBJ2-5,NA,CASSSPGAAQETQYF,TGTGCCAGCAGCTCCCCGGGAGCAGCCCAAGAGACCCAGTACTTC
TRBV5-6,NA,TRBJ1-1,NA,CASRIGSTPEAFF,TGTGCCAGCAGAATTGGGAGCACCCCTGAAGCTTTCTTT
TRBV18,NA,TRBJ2-7,NA,CASSPQGNYEQYF,TGTGCCAGCTCACCACAGGGGAACTACGAGCAGTACTTC
TRBV9,NA,TRBJ2-2,NA,CASSVWRRETPTWTGELFF,TGTGCCAGCAGCGTATGGCGTCGCGAGACACCCACTTGGACCGGGGAGCTGTTTTTT
TRBV7-2,NA,TRBJ1-1,NA,CASSPRYGQNTEAFF,TGTGCCAGCAGCCCCCGGTATGGGCAGAACACTGAAGCTTTCTTT
TRBV5-4,TRBD1,TRBJ2-6,few,CASSWTGTGANVLTF,TGTGCCAGCAGCTGGACAGGGACTGGGGCCAACGTCCTGACTTTC
TRBV7-2,TRBD1,TRBJ2-3,NA,CASSPTGADTQYF,TGTGCCAGCAGTCCAACAGGGGCCGATACGCAGTATTTT
TRBV29-1,NA,TRBJ2-3,NA,CSHNDGDTQYF,TGCAGCCACAACGATGGAGATACGCAGTATTTT
TRBV7-2,TRBD2,TRBJ2-3,NA,CASSLGLDTDTQYF,TGTGCCAGCAGCTTGGGACTAGACACAGATACGCAGTATTTT
TRBV30,NA,TRBJ1-3,NA,CAGQKNSGNTIYF,TGTGCCGGGCAGAAAAACTCTGGAAACACCATATATTTT
TRBV29-1,NA,TRBJ2-3,NA,CSVRDRTRTDTQYF,TGCAGCGTCCGTGACAGGACTCGGACAGATACGCAGTATTTT
TRBV3-1/TRBV3-2,NA,TRBJ2-7,NA,CATRGPYEQYF,TGTGCCACCAGGGGCCCTTACGAGCAGTACTTC
TRBV6-1,NA,TRBJ2-7,NA,CASSEYWGPGEQYF,TGTGCCAGCAGTGAATACTGGGGGCCCGGGGAGCAGTACTTC
TRBV19,TRBD1,TRBJ2-5,NA,CASSIPGQQETQYF,TGTGCCAGTAGTATACCGGGACAGCAAGAGACCCAGTACTTC
TRBV29-1,NA,TRBJ2-7,NA,CSVLDSPYEQYF,TGCAGCGTCCTGGACAGCCCCTACGAGCAGTACTTC
TRBV5-6,NA,TRBJ2-5,once,CASSSSSLGETQYF,TGTGCCAGCAGCTCATCTAGTTTGGGAGAGACCCAGTACTTC
TRBV5-5,TRBD1,TRBJ2-3,NA,CASRLTGFSTDTQYF,TGTGCCAGCAGGCTGACAGGGTTTAGCACAGATACGCAGTATTTT
TRBV29-1,TRBD2,TRBJ2-7,NA,CSVAGLAGEREQYF,TGCAGCGTCGCGGGACTAGCGGGAGAACGCGAGCAGTACTTC
TRBV15,TRBD1,TRBJ1-5,NA,CATSMGTGSQPQHF,TGTGCCACCAGCATGGGGACAGGGAGTCAGCCCCAGCATTTT
TRBV4-2,NA,TRBJ1-1,NA,CASSQAGTIVIAAEAFF,TGTGCCAGCAGCCAAGCCGGGACGATCGTGATAGCGGCTGAAGCTTTCTTT
TRBV7-2,NA,TRBJ1-6,NA,CASSLPRIQRSPLHF,TGTGCCAGCAGCCTCCCGAGGATCCAGAGGTCACCCCTCCACTTT
TRBV7-2,NA,TRBJ1-4,NA,CASSPLGGEKLFF,TGTGCCAGCAGCCCCCTAGGGGGTGAAAAACTGTTTTTT
TRBV11-2,NA,TRBJ1-2,NA,CASSLDTEGRSGYTF,TGTGCCAGCAGCTTAGATACAGAAGGGAGGAGTGGCTACACCTTC
TRBV7-9,NA,TRBJ1-2,NA,CASSSSRPTVPGDYGYTF,TGTGCCAGCAGCTCTTCCCGCCCCACAGTCCCTGGCGACTATGGCTACACCTTC
TRBV5-4,TRBD1,TRBJ2-7,few,CASSKDRVYEQYF,TGTGCCAGCAGCAAGGACAGGGTCTACGAGCAGTACTTC
TRBV24-1,NA,TRBJ2-5,NA,CATSALAGERQETQYF,TGTGCCACCAGTGCACTCGCAGGGGAGCGACAAGAGACCCAGTACTTC
TRBV3-1/TRBV3-2,NA,TRBJ2-2,NA,CASSQASSQGRNGELFF,TGTGCCAGCAGCCAAGCTTCTTCGCAGGGGAGAAACGGGGAGCTGTTTTTT
TRBV27,TRBD2,TRBJ2-1,NA,CASRTGGAYNEQFF,TGTGCCAGCAGAACGGGAGGTGCCTACAATGAGCAGTTCTTC
TRBV12-3/TRBV12-4,NA,TRBJ2-1,NA,CASSRDYNNEQFF,TGTGCCAGCAGTCGAGACTACAACAATGAGCAGTTCTTC
TRBV6-5,TRBD1,TRBJ2-4,NA,CASKTGVAKNIQYF,TGTGCCAGTAAGACAGGGGTAGCCAAAAACATTCAGTACTTC
TRBV6-5,NA,TRBJ2-5,few,CASTYTTKEGTQYF,TGTGCCAGCACCTACACAACAAAGGAGGGGACCCAGTACTTC
TRBV11-2,NA,TRBJ2-7,NA,CASSFGSYEQYF,TGTGCCAGCAGCTTCGGCTCCTACGAGCAGTACTTC
TRBV5-1,NA,TRBJ2-7,NA,CASSLVGVGDEQYF,TGCGCCAGCAGCTTGGTAGGGGTTGGGGACGAGCAGTACTTC
TRBV2,TRBD1,TRBJ2-1,NA,CASSSRQGGNEQFF,TGTGCCAGCAGCTCCCGACAGGGGGGAAATGAGCAGTTCTTC
TRBV30,NA,TRBJ2-2,NA,CAWIEGGTGELFF,TGTGCCTGGATCGAGGGTGGCACCGGGGAGCTGTTTTTT
TRBV19,TRBD1,TRBJ2-2,NA,CASSPRTGGGGELFF,TGTGCCAGTAGTCCCCGGACAGGGGGAGGCGGGGAGCTGTTTTTT
TRBV6-5,TRBD1,TRBJ1-5,once,CAGAGAGGPQHF,TGTGCCGGAGCCGGAGCAGGGGGGCCCCAGCATTTT
TRBV27,NA,TRBJ2-7,NA,CASSLNRVEYEQYF,TGTGCCAGCAGTTTAAACAGGGTAGAGTACGAGCAGTACTTC
TRBV19,TRBD2,TRBJ2-3,NA,CASSRVWWREKVADTQYF,TGTGCCAGTAGTAGGGTTTGGTGGCGGGAGAAAGTCGCAGATACGCAGTATTTT
TRBV24-1,TRBD1,TRBJ1-3,NA,CATSDTPGQGSGNTIYF,TGTGCCACCAGTGACACCCCGGGACAGGGCTCTGGAAACACCATATATTTT
TRBV4-2,TRBD2,TRBJ2-5,NA,CASSPGGGRETQYF,TGTGCCAGCAGCCCGGGGGGCGGGAGGGAGACCCAGTACTTC
TRBV10-3,NA,TRBJ2-5,NA,CAIGISGQETQYF,TGTGCCATCGGAATTAGCGGCCAAGAGACCCAGTACTTC
TRBV15,NA,TRBJ1-6,NA,CATSGIALKNEGPLHF,TGTGCCACCAGCGGAATAGCTTTGAAAAACGAGGGACCCCTCCACTTT
TRBV24-1,TRBD1,TRBJ1-1,NA,CATSDHGQGAASEAFF,TGTGCCACCAGTGACCATGGACAGGGTGCAGCTTCCGAAGCTTTCTTT
TRBV10-2,NA,TRBJ1-1,NA,CASSQGNTEAFF,TGCGCCAGCAGCCAGGGGAACACTGAAGCTTTCTTT
TRBV9,NA,TRBJ1-2,NA,CASTRTDGVYGYTF,TGTGCCAGCACCCGGACAGACGGAGTCTATGGCTACACCTTC
TRBV6-1,TRBD1,TRBJ2-2,NA,CASSEPGQGSPGELFF,TGTGCCAGCAGTGAGCCGGGACAGGGGAGTCCCGGGGAGCTGTTTTTT
TRBV7-2,TRBD1,TRBJ1-5,NA,CASSSGQEGNQPQHF,TGTGCCAGCAGCTCTGGACAGGAGGGCAATCAGCCCCAGCATTTT
TRBV6-5,NA,TRBJ2-3,NA,CASSRVADTQYF,TGTGCCAGCAGCCGGGTAGCAGATACGCAGTATTTT
TRBV5-1,NA,TRBJ2-2,once,CASSSVDRANTGELFF,TGCGCCAGCAGCTCCGTGGACAGAGCGAACACCGGGGAGCTGTTTTTT